This TCR beta chain was retrieved from a study of blood T cell repertoires in COVID-19. Study background: There were acute and convalescent COVID-19 samples, and they came from the United States, Italy and Spain.

Using immunoSEQ multiplex PCR, the repertoire was profiled, and TCRdb retains in-frame clones only, with some absent. There are about 97,000 clones in the sample; less than 85% occur only once, and 1.5% to 2% lies in the top ten. The CDR3 has 17 amino acids. Germline V lookup: CDR1 LGHNA, CDR2 YSLEER. V lost 0 bases and J lost 3; bases outside the gene matches: 5. The chain couples TRBV4-3 to TRBJ1-6; 7 nucleotides match TRBD1. Material for sequencing was peripheral blood. The clonotype comes from a woman between 65 and 79 years old with active or convalescent COVID-19. CDR3 region: CASSQEDSGGYNSPLHF. DNA for the CDR3: TGCGCCAGCAGCCAAGAAGATTCAGGGGGCTATAATTCACCCCTCCACTTT.